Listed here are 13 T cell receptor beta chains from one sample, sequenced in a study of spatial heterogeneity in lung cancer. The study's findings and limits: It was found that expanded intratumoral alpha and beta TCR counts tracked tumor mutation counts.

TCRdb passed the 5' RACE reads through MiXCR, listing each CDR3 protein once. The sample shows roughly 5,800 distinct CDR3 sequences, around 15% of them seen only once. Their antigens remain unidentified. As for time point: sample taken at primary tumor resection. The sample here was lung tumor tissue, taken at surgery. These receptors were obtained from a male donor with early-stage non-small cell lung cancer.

The CDR3 DNA is TGTGCCAGCAGCTTATACGCCCGGGCTAGCGGGAGGGCCCGGTACAATGAGCAGTTCTTC. This translates into CASSLYARASGRARYNEQFF. The chain joins TRBV13 to TRBJ2-1, with TRBD2 matching over 12 bases. This CDR3 spans 20 amino acids. Trimming cost V 2 bases and J 4 bases; bases outside gene matches: 15. Germline-derived CDR1 and CDR2 are PRHDT and FYEKMQ (reference sequence).

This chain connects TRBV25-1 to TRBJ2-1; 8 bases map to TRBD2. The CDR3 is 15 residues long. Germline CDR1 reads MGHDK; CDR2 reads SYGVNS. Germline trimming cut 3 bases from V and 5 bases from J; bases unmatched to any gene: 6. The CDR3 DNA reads TGTGCCAGCAGTGAGCGGGGTAGCGGGAACAATGAGCAGTTCTTC. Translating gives CASSERGSGNNEQFF.

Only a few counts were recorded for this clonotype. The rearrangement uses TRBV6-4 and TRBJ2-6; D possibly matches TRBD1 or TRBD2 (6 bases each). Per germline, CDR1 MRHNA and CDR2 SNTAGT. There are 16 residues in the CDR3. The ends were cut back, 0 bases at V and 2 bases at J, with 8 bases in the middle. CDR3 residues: CASSDSGGAGANVLTF. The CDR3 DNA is TGTGCCAGCAGTGACTCGGGGGGCGCTGGGGCCAACGTCCTGACTTTC.

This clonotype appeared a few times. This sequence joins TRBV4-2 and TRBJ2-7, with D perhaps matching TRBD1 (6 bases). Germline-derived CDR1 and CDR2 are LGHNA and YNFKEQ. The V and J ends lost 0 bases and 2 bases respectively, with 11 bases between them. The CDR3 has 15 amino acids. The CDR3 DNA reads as TGTGCCAGCAGCCAAGACTACGGACAGCCCTACGAGCAGTACTTC. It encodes CASSQDYGQPYEQYF.

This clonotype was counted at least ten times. The CDR3 loop is CASSLMWLEQFF. As DNA, the CDR3 is TGTGCCAGCAGTTTAATGTGGCTAGAGCAGTTCTTC. The rearrangement uses TRBV28 and TRBJ2-1; D remains unclear. Germline V gives CDR1 MDHEN, CDR2 SYDVKM. The CDR3 contains 12 residues. Trimming removed 2 bases at V and 10 bases at J, with 9 bases between.

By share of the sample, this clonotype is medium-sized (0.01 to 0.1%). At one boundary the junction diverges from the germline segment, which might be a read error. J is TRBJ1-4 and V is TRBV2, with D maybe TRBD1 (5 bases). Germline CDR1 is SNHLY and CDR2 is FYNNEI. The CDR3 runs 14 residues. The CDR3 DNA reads TGTGCCAGCAGGGAAGGGGTGGCTAATGAAAAACTGTTTTTT. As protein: CASREGVANEKLFF.

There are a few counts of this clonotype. Written as DNA, the CDR3 is TGTGCCAGCAGTCGGGACAGGGCTTCCAATGAGCAGTTCTTC. Translated: CASSRDRASNEQFF. The gene calls are TRBV12-3 or TRBV12-4 and TRBJ2-1; 9 bases agree with TRBD1. Unmatched junction bases numbered 5, after V lost 5 bases and J lost 6 bases. CDR3 size: 14 residues.

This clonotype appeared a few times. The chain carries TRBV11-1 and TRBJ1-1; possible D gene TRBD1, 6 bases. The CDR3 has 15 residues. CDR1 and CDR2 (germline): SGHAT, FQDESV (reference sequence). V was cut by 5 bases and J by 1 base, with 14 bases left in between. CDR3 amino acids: CASSPGWGRNTEAFF. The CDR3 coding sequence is TGTGCCAGCAGCCCTGGATGGGGGCGGAACACTGAAGCTTTCTTT.

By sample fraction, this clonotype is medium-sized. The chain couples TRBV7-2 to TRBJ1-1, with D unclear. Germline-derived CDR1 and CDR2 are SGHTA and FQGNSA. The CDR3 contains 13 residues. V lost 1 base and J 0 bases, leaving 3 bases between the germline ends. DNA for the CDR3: TGTGCCAGCAGCTTAGGGATGAACACTGAAGCTTTCTTT. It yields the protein CASSLGMNTEAFF.

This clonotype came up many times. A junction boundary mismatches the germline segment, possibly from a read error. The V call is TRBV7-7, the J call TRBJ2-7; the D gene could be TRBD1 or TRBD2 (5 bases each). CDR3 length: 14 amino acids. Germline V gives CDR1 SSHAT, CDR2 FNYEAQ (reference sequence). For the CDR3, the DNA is TGTGCTAGCAGATTAGGGTGGGGGAAGGACGAGCAGTACTTC. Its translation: CASRLGWGKDEQYF.

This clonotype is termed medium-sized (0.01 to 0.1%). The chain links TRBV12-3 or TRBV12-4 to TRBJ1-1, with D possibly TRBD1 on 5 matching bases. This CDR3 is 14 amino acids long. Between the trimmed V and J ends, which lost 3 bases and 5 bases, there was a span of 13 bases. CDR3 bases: TGTGCCAGCAGTTTCGGGGGACGGGGGACTGAAGCTTTCTTT. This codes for CASSFGGRGTEAFF.

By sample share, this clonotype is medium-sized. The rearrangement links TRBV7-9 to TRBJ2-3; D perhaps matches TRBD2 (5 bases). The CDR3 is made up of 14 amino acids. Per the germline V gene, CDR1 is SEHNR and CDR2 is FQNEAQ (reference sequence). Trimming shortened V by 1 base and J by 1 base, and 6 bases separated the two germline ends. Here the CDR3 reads CASSLDSGTDTQYF. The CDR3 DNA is TGTGCCAGCAGCTTAGATAGCGGCACAGATACGCAGTATTTT.

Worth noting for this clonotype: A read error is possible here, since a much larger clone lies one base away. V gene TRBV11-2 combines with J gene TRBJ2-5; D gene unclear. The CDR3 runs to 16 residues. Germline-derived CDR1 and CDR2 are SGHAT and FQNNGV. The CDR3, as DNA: TGTGTCAGCAGCTTAGGCACGGCGTTCAGCCAAGAGACCCAGTACTTC. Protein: CVSSLGTAFSQETQYF.